The clone carrying this TCR beta chain was observed at least ten times. The sample belongs to a study of spatial heterogeneity in lung cancer. In the study overall: Consistently, beta-chain sequences turned up in larger numbers than alpha-chain sequences did. Within raw reads, each unique TCR and UMI combination appeared on average more than ten times.

With 8 bases removed from V and 1 base from J, the gap between germline ends came to 14 bases. CDR3 length equals 14 residues. Unique molecular identifiers tagged every individual TCR cDNA molecule. TCRdb reanalysed the 5' RACE reads using MiXCR and keeps one entry per CDR3 protein. This sample has about 14,000 distinct CDR3 sequences; about a tenth occur once, and the top ten carry 29%. The time point is: sample taken at primary tumor resection. Unsorted whole RNA samples from tumor, nontumor lung or frozen PBMC were sequenced. The donor population consisted of more than 55 patients with untreated, early-stage non-small cell lung cancer.

The sample was PBMCs, taken at surgery. This receptor was identified in a male donor with early-stage non-small cell lung cancer. The gene calls are TRBV12-3 or TRBV12-4 and TRBJ1-1; no reliable D call. CDR3 in DNA: TGTGCCAGCGTCTTCGAGGGAGGGAACACTGAAGCTTTCTTT. It encodes CASVFEGGNTEAFF.